Reported below is one TCR beta chain. Antigen unknown. This sample stems from a study of OX40 agonist ivuxolimab in advanced cancers. Study-wide results and limits: Compared with CD4+, CD8+ T cells on average had more expanded clones.

The CDR3 is 14 residues long. V lost 6 bases and J lost 11; bases outside the gene matches: 12. Germline V lookup: CDR1 MNHEY, CDR2 SVGAGI. The protocol was immunoSEQ multiplex PCR, while the TCRdb copy is restricted to in-frame clones and leaves out a portion. The data contain fewer than 65,000 clones, 80% to 90% of them singletons. The rearrangement joins TRBV6-5 to TRBJ1-1; 10 nucleotides match TRBD1. The sample was CD4+ or CD8+ T cells sorted from blood, taken in a trial of the OX40 agonist ivuxolimab. This TCR was sampled from an adult with an advanced solid tumor such as melanoma, head and neck, liver or kidney cancer. CDR3 in amino acids: CASSDRDRGLSAFF. The DNA of the CDR3 is TGTGCCAGCAGCGACCGGGACAGGGGACTTTCGGCTTTCTTT.